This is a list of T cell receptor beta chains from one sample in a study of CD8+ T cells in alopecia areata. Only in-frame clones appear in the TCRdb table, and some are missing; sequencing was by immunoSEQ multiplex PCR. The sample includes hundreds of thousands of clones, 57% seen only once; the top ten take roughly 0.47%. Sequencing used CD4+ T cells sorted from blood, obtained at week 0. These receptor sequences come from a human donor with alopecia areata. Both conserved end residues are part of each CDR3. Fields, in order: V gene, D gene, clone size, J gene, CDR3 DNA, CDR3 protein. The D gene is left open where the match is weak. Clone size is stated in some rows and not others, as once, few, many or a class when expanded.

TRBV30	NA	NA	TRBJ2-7	TGTGCCTGGAGTGTACGGCAGGGTCTCAACGAGCAGTACTTC	CAWSVRQGLNEQYF
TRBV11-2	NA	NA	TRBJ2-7	TGTGCCAGCAGACCCCTCGCCAGGGGGGTGGAGCAGTACTTC	CASRPLARGVEQYF
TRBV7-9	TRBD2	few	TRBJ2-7	TGTGCCAGCAGCCACCCTCAGGGACTAGCGGGCTACGAGCAGTACTTC	CASSHPQGLAGYEQYF
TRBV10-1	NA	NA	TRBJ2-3	TGCGCCAGCAGTGATCTGAAGGGGACGCAGTATTTT	CASSDLKGTQYF
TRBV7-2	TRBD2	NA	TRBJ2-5	TGTGCCAGCAGCTTACCTACTCGGGGGGGTCGGGAGACCCAGTACTTC	CASSLPTRGGRETQYF
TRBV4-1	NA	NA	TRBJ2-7	TGCGCCAGCAGCCAAGGTTTCCCTGGCGAGCAGTACTTC	CASSQGFPGEQYF
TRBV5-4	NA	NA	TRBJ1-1	TGTGCCAGCAGCCGGAGAGCAGGGCGGTGGGATACTGAAGCTTTCTTT	CASSRRAGRWDTEAFF
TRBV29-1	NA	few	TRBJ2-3	TGCAGCGTCTTAAGGGCCAGCACAGATACGCAGTATTTT	CSVLRASTDTQYF
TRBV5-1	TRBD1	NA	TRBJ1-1	TGCGCCAGCAGCTTGTGGATAGGACAGGTCAACACTGAAGCTTTCTTT	CASSLWIGQVNTEAFF
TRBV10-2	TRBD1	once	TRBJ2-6	TGCGCCGGACAGGGGGAGGGTGGGGCCAACGTCCTGACTTTC	CAGQGEGGANVLTF
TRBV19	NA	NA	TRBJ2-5	TGTGCCAGTAGTGGGGGGAGCCTACAAGAGACCCAGTACTTC	CASSGGSLQETQYF
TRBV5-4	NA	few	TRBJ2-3	TGTGCCAGCAGCTTGGGGCCCAGGGAGACAGATACGCAGTATTTT	CASSLGPRETDTQYF
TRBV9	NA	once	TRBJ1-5	TGTGCCAGCAGCGTATCAGGGGTAAAGGATCAGCCCCAGCATTTT	CASSVSGVKDQPQHF
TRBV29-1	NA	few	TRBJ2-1	TGCAGCGTTGTCCTCCGCCGCTCCTACAATGAGCAGTTCTTC	CSVVLRRSYNEQFF
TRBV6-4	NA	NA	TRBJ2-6	TGTGCCAGCAGTGAAGGCCAGGCTGGGGCCAACGTCCTGACTTTC	CASSEGQAGANVLTF
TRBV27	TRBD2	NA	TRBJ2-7	TGTGCCAGCAGGGGACTACGGGACGAGCAGTACTTC	CASRGLRDEQYF
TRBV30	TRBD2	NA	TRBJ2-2	TGTGCCTGGAAACCACCGGGACTAGCAAACACCGGGGAGCTGTTTTTT	CAWKPPGLANTGELFF
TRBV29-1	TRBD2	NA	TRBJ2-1	TGCAGCGCCGGACTAGCGCGGCAGTTCTTC	CSAGLARQFF
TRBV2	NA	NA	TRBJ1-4	TGTGCCAGCAGCCTGACGGACCTTAATGAAAAACTGTTTTTT	CASSLTDLNEKLFF
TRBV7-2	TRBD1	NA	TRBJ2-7	TGTGCCAGCAGCTTAGCGGGACAGGGGGCGAACGAGCAGTACTTC	CASSLAGQGANEQYF
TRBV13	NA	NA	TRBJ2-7	TGTGCCAGCAGCTTAAGCTACGAGCAGTACTTC	CASSLSYEQYF
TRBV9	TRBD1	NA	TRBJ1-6	TGTGCCAGCAGGGGGACAGGGAACAATTCACCCCTCCACTTT	CASRGTGNNSPLHF